This T cell receptor beta chain derives from a study of OX40 agonist ivuxolimab in advanced cancers. TCRdb keeps only in-frame clones here, not all; method: immunoSEQ multiplex PCR. This repertoire shows tens of thousands of clones, approximately 81% found once; its top ten account for 37%. V lost 0 bases, J lost 2 bases, and 0 bases stayed unmatched. There are 15 residues in the CDR3. Per the germline V gene, CDR1 is PRHDT and CDR2 is FYEKMQ (reference sequence). The sequences come from CD4+ or CD8+ T cells sorted from blood, collected in a trial of the OX40 agonist ivuxolimab. The rearrangement links TRBV13 to TRBJ2-7, with 11 bases aligning to TRBD2. This TCR was recovered from an adult with an advanced solid tumor such as melanoma, head and neck, liver or kidney cancer. The CDR3 sequence is CASSLGSGGAYEQYF. The DNA for the CDR3 is TGTGCCAGCAGCTTAGGTAGCGGGGGGGCCTACGAGCAGTACTTC.